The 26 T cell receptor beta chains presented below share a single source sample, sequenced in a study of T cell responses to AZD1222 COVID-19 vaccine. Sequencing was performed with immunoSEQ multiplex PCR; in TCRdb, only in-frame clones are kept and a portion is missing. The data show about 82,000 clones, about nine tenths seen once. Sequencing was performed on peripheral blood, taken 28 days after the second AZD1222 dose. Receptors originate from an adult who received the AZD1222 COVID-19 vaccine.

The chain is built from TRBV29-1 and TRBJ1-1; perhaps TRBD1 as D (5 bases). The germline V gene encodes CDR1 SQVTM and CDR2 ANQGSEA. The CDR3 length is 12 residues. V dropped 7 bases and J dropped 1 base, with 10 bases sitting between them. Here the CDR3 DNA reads TGCAGCGGGGGAAGGGGGAACACTGAAGCTTTCTTT. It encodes CSGGRGNTEAFF.

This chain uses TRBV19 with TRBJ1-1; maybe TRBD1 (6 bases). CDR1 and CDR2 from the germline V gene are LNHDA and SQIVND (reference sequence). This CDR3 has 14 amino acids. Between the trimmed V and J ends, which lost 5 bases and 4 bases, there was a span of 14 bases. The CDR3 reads CASSARTVRTEAFF. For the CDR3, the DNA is TGTGCCAGTAGTGCCCGGACAGTCCGCACTGAAGCTTTCTTT.

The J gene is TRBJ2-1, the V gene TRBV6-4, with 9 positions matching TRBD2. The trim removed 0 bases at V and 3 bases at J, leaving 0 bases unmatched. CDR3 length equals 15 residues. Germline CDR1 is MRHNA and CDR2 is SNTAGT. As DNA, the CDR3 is TGTGCCAGCAGTGACTCAGCGGGGGGCTACAATGAGCAGTTCTTC. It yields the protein CASSDSAGGYNEQFF.

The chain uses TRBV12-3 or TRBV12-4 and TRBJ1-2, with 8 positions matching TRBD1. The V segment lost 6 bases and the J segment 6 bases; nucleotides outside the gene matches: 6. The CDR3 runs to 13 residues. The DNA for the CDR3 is TGTGCCAGCAGACTACAGGGGGGAGATGGCTACACCTTC. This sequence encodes CASRLQGGDGYTF.

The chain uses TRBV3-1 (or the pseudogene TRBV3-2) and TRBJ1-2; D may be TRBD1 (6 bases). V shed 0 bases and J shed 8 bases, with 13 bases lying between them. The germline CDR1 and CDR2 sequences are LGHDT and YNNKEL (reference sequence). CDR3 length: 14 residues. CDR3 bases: TGTGCCAGCAGCCAAGATGTGGGGGGCAGGGGCTACACCTTC. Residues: CASSQDVGGRGYTF.

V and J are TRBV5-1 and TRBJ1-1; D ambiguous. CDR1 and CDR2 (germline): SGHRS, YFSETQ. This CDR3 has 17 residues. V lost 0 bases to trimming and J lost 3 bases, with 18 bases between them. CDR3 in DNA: TGCGCCAGCAGCTTGGTCTTTAGGACCGCGAGAGACACTGAAGCTTTCTTT. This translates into CASSLVFRTARDTEAFF.

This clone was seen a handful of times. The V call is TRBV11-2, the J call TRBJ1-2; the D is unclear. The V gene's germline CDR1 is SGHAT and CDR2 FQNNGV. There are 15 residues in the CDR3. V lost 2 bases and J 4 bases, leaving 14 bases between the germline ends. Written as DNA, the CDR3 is TGTGCCAGCAGCTTATCGGCCAGCGGAAGCTATGGCTACACCTTC. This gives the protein CASSLSASGSYGYTF.

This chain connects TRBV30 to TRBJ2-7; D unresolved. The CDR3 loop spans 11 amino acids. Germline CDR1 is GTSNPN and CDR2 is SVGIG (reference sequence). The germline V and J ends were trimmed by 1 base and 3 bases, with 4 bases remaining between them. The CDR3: CAWSGSYEQYF. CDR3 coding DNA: TGTGCCTGGAGTGGGAGCTACGAGCAGTACTTC.

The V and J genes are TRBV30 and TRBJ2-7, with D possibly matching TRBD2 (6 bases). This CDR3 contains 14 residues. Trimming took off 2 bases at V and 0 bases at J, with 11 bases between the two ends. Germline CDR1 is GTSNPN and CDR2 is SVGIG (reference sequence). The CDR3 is CAWSPGLLSYEQYF. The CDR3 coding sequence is TGTGCCTGGAGTCCCGGACTACTCTCCTACGAGCAGTACTTC.

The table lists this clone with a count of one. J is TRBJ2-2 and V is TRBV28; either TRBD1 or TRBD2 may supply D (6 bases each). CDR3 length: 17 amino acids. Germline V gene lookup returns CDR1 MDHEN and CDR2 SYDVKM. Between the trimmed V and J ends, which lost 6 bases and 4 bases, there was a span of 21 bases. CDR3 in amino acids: CASSPQGGLDVTGELFF. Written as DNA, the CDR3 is TGTGCCAGCAGCCCTCAAGGGGGACTGGATGTCACCGGGGAGCTGTTTTTT. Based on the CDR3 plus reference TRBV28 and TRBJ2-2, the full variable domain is DVKVTQSSRYLVKRTGEKVFLECVQDMDHENMFWYRQDPGLGLRLIYFSYDVKMKEKGDIPEGYSVSREKKERFSLILESASTNQTSMYLCASSPQGGLDVTGELFFGEGSRLTVL.

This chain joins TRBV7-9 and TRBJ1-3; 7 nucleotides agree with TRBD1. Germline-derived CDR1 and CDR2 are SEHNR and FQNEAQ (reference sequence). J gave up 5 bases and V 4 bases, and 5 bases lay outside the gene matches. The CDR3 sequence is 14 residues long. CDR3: CASSSYRGRNTIYF. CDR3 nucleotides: TGTGCCAGCAGCTCCTACAGGGGTAGAAACACCATATATTTT.

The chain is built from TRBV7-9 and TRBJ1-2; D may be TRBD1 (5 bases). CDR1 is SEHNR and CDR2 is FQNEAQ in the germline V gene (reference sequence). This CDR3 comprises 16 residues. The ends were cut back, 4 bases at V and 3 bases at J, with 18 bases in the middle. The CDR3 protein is CASSSGSKGRDYGYTF. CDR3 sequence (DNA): TGTGCCAGCAGCTCGGGGTCGAAGGGACGAGACTATGGCTACACCTTC.

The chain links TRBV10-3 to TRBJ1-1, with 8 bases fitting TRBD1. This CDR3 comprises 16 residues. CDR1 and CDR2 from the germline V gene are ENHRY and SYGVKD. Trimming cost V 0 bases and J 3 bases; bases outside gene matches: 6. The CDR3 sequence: CAISESGQGEYTEAFF. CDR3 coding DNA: TGTGCCATCAGTGAGTCAGGACAGGGAGAGTACACTGAAGCTTTCTTT.

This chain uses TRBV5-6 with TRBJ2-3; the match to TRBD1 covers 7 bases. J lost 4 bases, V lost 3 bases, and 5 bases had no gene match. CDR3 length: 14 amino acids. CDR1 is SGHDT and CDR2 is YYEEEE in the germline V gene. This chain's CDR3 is CASSWDSSADTQYF. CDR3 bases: TGTGCCAGCAGCTGGGACAGCTCCGCAGATACGCAGTATTTT. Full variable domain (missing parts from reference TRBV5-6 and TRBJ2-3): DAGVTQSPTHLIKTRGQQVTLRCSPKSGHDTVSWYQQALGQGPQFIFQYYEEEERQRGNFPDRFSGHQFPNYSSELNVNALLLGDSALYLCASSWDSSADTQYFGPGTRLTVL.

CDR3 amino acids: CASSYRIAGGDTDTQYF. CDR3 DNA sequence: TGTGCCAGCAGCTATCGCATAGCGGGGGGGGACACAGATACGCAGTATTTT. The chain is built from TRBV11-2 and TRBJ2-3; 11 bases align to TRBD2. The junction had 8 bases not matched to a gene; V was cut back by 4 bases and J by 2 bases. Germline V gene lookup returns CDR1 SGHAT and CDR2 FQNNGV. The CDR3 length is 17 residues.

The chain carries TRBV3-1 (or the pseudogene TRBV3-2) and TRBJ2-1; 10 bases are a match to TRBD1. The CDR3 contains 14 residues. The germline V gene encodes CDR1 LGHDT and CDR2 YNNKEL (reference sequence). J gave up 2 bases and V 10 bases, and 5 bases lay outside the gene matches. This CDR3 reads CATAGTGAYNEQFF. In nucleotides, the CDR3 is TGTGCCACAGCCGGGACAGGGGCCTACAATGAGCAGTTCTTC.

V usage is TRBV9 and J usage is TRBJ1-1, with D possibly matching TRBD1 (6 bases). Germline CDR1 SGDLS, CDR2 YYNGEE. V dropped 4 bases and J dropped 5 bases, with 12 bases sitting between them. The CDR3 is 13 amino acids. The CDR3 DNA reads TGTGCCAGCAGCTCCTCACAGGGAACTGAAGCTTTCTTT. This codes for CASSSSQGTEAFF. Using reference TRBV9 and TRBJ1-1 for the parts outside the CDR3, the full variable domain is DSGVTQTPKHLITATGQRVTLRCSPRSGDLSVYWYQQSLDQGLQFLIQYYNGEERAKGNILERFSAQQFPDLHSELNLSSLELGDSALYFCASSSSQGTEAFFGQGTRLTVV.

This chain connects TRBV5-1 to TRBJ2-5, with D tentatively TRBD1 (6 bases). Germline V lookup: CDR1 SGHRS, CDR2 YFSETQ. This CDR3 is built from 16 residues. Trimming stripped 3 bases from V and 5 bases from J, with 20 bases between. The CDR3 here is CASSSASGAWGETQYF. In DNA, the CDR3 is TGCGCCAGCAGCTCTGCTTCAGGGGCCTGGGGGGAGACCCAGTACTTC.

As DNA, the CDR3 is TGTGCCAGCAGTTTATTCGGTTCCGGGGCTCACGAGGAAAAACTGTTTTTT. This gives the protein CASSLFGSGAHEEKLFF. The rearrangement uses TRBV27 and TRBJ1-4; maybe TRBD1 (5 bases). The V gene's germline CDR1 is MNHEY and CDR2 SMNVEV (reference sequence). The germline V and J ends were trimmed by 1 base and 8 bases, with 20 bases remaining between them. The CDR3 consists of 17 residues. Full variable domain (rest looked up from reference TRBV27 and TRBJ1-4): EAQVTQNPRYLITVTGKKLTVTCSQNMNHEYMSWYRQDPGLGLRQIYYSMNVEVTDKGDVPEGYKVSRKEKRNFPLILESPSPNQTSLYFCASSLFGSGAHEEKLFFGSGTQLSVL.

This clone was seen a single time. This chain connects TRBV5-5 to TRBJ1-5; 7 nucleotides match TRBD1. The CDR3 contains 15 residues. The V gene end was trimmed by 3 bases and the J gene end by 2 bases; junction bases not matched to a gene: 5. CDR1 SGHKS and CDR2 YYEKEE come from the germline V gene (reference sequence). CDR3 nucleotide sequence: TGTGCCAGCAGCTACGGCGGGACAGGCAATCAGCCCCAGCATTTT. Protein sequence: CASSYGGTGNQPQHF.

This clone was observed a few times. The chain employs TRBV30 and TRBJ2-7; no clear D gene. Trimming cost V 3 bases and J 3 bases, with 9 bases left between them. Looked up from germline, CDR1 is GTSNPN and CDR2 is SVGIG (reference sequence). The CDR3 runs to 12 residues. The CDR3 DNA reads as TGTGCCTGGAGCATCGGACGCTACGAGCAGTACTTC. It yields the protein CAWSIGRYEQYF.

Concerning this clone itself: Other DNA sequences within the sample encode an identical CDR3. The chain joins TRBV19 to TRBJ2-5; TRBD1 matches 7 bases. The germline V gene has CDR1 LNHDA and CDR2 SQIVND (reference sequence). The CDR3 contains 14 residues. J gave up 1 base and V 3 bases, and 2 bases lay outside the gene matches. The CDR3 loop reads CASSINRGQETQYF. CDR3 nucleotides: TGTGCCAGTAGTATTAACAGGGGCCAAGAGACCCAGTACTTC.

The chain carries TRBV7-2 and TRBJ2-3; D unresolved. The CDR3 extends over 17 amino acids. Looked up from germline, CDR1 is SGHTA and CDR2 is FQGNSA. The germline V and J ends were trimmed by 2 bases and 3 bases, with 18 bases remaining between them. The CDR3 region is CASSLYGPTTVTDTQYF. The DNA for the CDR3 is TGTGCCAGCAGCTTATATGGACCGACGACCGTTACAGATACGCAGTATTTT.

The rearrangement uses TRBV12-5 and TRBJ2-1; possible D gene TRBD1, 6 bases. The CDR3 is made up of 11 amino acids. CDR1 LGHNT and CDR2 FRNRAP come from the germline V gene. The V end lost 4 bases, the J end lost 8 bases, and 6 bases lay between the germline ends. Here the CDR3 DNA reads TGTGCTAGTGGTTGGGGGCATGAGCAGTTCTTC. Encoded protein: CASGWGHEQFF.

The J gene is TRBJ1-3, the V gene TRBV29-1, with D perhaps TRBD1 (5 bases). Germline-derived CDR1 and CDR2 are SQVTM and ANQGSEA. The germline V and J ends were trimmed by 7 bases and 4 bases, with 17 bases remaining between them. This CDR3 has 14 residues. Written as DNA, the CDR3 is TGCAGCGCGACCGGGACGGCGGGGGGAAACACCATATATTTT. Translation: CSATGTAGGNTIYF.

The CDR3 is CASSLKGGGNTEAFF. CDR3 DNA sequence: TGCGCCAGCAGCTTGAAGGGAGGGGGCAACACTGAAGCTTTCTTT. The rearrangement uses TRBV5-1 and TRBJ1-1; 7 positions match TRBD1. This CDR3 region has 15 residues. CDR1 and CDR2 (germline): SGHRS, YFSETQ. The J segment lost 2 bases and the V segment lost 1 base, leaving 5 bases of the junction unmatched. Based on the CDR3 plus reference TRBV5-1 and TRBJ1-1, the full variable domain is KAGVTQTPRYLIKTRGQQVTLSCSPISGHRSVSWYQQTPGQGLQFLFEYFSETQRNKGNFPGRFSGRQFSNSRSEMNVSTLELGDSALYLCASSLKGGGNTEAFFGQGTRLTVV.